This T cell receptor beta chain was obtained from a study of T cells in localized non-small cell lung cancer. Study results and limitations: Uninvolved adjacent lung showed the highest T cell clonality, exceeding tumor. The appearance of a median 57 of the top 100 tumor clones was seen in adjacent lung.

Clones were read by immunoSEQ multiplex PCR, and TCRdb kept only the in-frame ones, dropping some. The sample yields around 7,500 clones, roughly 92% seen once. About this clone: Its antigen is unknown.

The CDR3 has 14 amino acids. Trimming pared 6 bases from V and 3 bases from J, leaving 15 bases between. The germline CDR1 and CDR2 sequences are MGHDK and SYGVNS. Sequenced material: peripheral blood, taken before any cancer treatment. The clonotype comes from a woman aged 35-75 years with stage I lung adenocarcinoma. The chain carries TRBV25-1 and TRBJ2-7; D is uncertain. This CDR3 reads CASSLTAPYYEQYF. The DNA of the CDR3 is TGTGCCAGCAGCCTAACGGCCCCCTACTACGAGCAGTACTTC.